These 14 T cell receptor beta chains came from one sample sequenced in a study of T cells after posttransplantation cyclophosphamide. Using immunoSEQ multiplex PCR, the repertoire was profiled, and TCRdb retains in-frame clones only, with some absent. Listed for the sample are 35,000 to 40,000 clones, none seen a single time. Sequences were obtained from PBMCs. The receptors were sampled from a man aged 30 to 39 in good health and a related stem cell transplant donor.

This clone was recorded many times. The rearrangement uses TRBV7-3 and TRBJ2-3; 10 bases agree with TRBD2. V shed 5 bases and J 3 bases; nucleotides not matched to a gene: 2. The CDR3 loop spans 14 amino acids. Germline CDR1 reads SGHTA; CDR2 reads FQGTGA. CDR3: CASSPAGGTDTQYF. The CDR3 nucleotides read TGTGCCAGCAGCCCAGCGGGGGGGACAGATACGCAGTATTTT. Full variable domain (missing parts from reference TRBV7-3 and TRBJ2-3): GAGVSQTPSNKVTEKGKYVELRCDPISGHTALYWYRQSLGQGPEFLIYFQGTGAADDSGLPNDRFFAVRPEGSVSTLKIQRTERGDSAVYLCASSPAGGTDTQYFGPGTRLTVL.

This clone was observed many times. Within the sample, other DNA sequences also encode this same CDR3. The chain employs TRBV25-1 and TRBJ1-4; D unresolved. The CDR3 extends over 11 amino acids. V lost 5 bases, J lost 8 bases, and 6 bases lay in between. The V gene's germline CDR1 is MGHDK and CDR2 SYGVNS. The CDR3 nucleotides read TGTGCCAGCAGTCGAGGGGAAAAACTGTTTTTT. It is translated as CASSRGEKLFF.

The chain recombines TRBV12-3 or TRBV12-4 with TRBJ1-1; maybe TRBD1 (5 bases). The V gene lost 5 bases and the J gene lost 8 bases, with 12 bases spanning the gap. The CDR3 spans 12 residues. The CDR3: CASSRPGGEAFF. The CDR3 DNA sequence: TGTGCCAGCAGTCGACCGGGGGGAGAAGCTTTCTTT.

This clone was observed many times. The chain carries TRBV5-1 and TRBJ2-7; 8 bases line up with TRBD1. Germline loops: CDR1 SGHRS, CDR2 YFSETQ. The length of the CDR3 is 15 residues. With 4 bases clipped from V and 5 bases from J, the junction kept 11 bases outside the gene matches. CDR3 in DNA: TGCGCCAGCAGCCCCCCGGCAGGGGGCTTCGACGAGCAGTACTTC. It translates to CASSPPAGGFDEQYF. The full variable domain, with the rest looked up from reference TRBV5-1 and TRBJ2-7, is KAGVTQTPRYLIKTRGQQVTLSCSPISGHRSVSWYQQTPGQGLQFLFEYFSETQRNKGNFPGRFSGRQFSNSRSEMNVSTLELGDSALYLCASSPPAGGFDEQYFGPGTRLTVT.

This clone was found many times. DNA of the CDR3: TGCGCCAGCAGCCAAGATTCCGGGGGGGCCGGGGAGACCCAGTACTTC. This sequence encodes CASSQDSGGAGETQYF. The chain links TRBV4-3 to TRBJ2-5; TRBD2 aligns across 8 bases. CDR1 is LGHNA, CDR2 YSLEER, per germline. The ends lost 0 bases at V and 5 bases at J; junction bases unmatched: 8. The CDR3 spans 16 residues.

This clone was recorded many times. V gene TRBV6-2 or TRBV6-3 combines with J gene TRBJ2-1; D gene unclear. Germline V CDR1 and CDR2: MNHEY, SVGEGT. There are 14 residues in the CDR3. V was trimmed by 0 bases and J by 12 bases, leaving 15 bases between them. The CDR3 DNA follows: TGTGCCAGCAGTTACTCGCCCGTTCGCGTTAGGCAGTTCTTC. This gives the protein CASSYSPVRVRQFF.

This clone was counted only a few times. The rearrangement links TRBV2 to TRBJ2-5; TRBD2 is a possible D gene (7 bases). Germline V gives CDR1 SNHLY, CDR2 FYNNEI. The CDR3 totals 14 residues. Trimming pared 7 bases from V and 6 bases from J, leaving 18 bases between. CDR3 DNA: TGTGCCAGCACCAGTGAGGGGGGGAGGAAGACCCAGTACTTC. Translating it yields CASTSEGGRKTQYF.

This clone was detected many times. The CDR3 sequence is CASSVSRSNQPQHF. CDR3 bases: TGTGCCAGCAGTGTTTCCAGAAGCAATCAGCCCCAGCATTTT. V is TRBV2 and J is TRBJ1-5; D is unclear. There are 14 residues in the CDR3. V was cut by 4 bases and J by 1 base, with 8 bases left in between. Germline values: CDR1 SNHLY, CDR2 FYNNEI.

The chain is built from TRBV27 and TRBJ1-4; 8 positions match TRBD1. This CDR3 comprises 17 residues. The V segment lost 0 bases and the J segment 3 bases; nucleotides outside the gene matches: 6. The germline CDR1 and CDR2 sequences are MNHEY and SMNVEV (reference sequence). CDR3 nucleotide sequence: TGTGCCAGCAGTTTATCCCCAACAGGGGGTGCTAATGAAAAACTGTTTTTT. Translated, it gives CASSLSPTGGANEKLFF.

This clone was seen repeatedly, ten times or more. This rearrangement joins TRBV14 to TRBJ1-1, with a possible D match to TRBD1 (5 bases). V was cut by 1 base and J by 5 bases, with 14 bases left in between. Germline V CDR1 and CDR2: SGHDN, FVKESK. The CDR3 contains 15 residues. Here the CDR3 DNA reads TGTGCCAGCAGCCAAGTGCGCGGGGGATGGACTGAAGCTTTCTTT. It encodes CASSQVRGGWTEAFF.

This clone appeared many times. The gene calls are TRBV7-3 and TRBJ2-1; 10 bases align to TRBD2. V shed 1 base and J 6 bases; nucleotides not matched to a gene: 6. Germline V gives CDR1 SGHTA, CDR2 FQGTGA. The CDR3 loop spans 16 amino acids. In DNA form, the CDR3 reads TGTGCCAGCAGCTTAAACCAAGCGGGGGGGCTCAATGAGCAGTTCTTC. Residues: CASSLNQAGGLNEQFF.

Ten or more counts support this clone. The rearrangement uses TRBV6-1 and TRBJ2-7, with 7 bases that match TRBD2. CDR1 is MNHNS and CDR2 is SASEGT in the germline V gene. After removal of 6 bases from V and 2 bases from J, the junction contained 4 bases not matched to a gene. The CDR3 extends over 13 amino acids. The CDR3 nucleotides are TGTGCCAGCAGGGTCGGGGGGACCTACGAGCAGTACTTC. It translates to CASRVGGTYEQYF.

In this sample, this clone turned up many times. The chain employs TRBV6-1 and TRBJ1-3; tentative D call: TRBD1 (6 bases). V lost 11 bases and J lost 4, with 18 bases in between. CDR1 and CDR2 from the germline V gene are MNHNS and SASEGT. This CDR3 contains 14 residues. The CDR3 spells CAGGAGTTGNTIYF. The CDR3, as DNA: TGTGCCGGGGGCGCCGGGACCACCGGAAACACCATATATTTT.

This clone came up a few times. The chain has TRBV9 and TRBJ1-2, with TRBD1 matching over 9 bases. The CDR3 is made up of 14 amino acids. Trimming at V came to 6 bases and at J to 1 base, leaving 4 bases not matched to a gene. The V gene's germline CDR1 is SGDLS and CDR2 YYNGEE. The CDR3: CASNRGHRNYGYTF. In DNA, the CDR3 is TGTGCCAGCAACAGGGGGCACCGTAACTATGGCTACACCTTC.